One and the same sample provided the 14 T cell receptor beta chains below, sequenced in a study of control samples from healthy donors and cancer patients. Sequencing used immunoSEQ multiplex PCR; TCRdb keeps in-frame clones, though not all of them. The sample lists 110,000 or so clones; 80% to 90% were seen once. What was sequenced was blood. These receptors all come from a woman between 50 and 59 years old in good health.

The chain couples TRBV7-3 to TRBJ2-1; the D is unclear. CDR1 is SGHTA and CDR2 is FQGTGA in the germline V gene. The CDR3 contains 16 residues. Trimming removed 3 bases at V and 1 base at J, with 13 bases between. The DNA of the CDR3 is TGTGCCAGCAGCTTCGAACCCAGACGATCCTACAATGAGCAGTTCTTC. Its protein product is CASSFEPRRSYNEQFF.

The chain couples TRBV11-2 to TRBJ2-3; the match to TRBD2 covers 11 bases. The CDR3 sequence is 16 residues long. V lost 1 base to trimming and J lost 7 bases; unmatched junction nucleotides: 7. Looked up from germline, CDR1 is SGHAT and CDR2 is FQNNGV. As DNA, the CDR3 is TGTGCCAGCAGCTTAGGGGTTAGCGGGGGGGCAAATACGCAGTATTTT. Encoded protein: CASSLGVSGGANTQYF.

On this clone itself: At one end the junction does not follow the germline gene, possibly because of a read error. V usage is TRBV7-7 and J usage is TRBJ2-2; the D is unclear. This CDR3 has 14 residues. Per the germline V gene, CDR1 is SSHAT and CDR2 is FNYEAQ (reference sequence). The CDR3 loop reads CASSPSTGTGELFF. The DNA for the CDR3 is TGTGCTAGCAGCCCCTCAACCGGTACCGGGGAGCTGTTTTTT.

This chain joins TRBV28 and TRBJ2-2; D is possibly TRBD2 (6 bases). V was clipped by 3 bases and J by 0 bases, with 11 bases between them. Per the germline V gene, CDR1 is MDHEN and CDR2 is SYDVKM. This CDR3 has 16 residues. This CDR3 reads CASSFFSGSNTGELFF. For the CDR3, the DNA is TGTGCCAGCAGTTTCTTTAGCGGTTCGAACACCGGGGAGCTGTTTTTT.

This clone was picked up one time. The V and J genes are TRBV21-1 and TRBJ2-3; the table gives TRBD2 as D, unverified against the DNA. TRBV21-1 is a pseudogene locus. There are 13 residues in the CDR3. CDR3 coding DNA: TGTGCCAGCAGCAAAGTTGCGTTAGATACGCAGTATTTT. It translates to CASSKVALDTQYF.

DNA of the CDR3: TGTGCCAGCTCACCGGGCGGGAGATCCTACGAGCAGTACTTC. Protein sequence: CASSPGGRSYEQYF. The chain carries TRBV18 and TRBJ2-7; 7 bases line up with TRBD2. The germline CDR1 and CDR2 sequences are KGHSH and LQKENI. V trimming: 3 bases; J trimming: 1 base; junction bases outside the gene matches: 3. This CDR3 is 14 amino acids long.

This clone appeared a single time. J is TRBJ2-1 and V is TRBV29-1; D unclear. V lost 4 bases and J lost 0, with 10 bases in between. CDR3 length: 14 amino acids. Per the germline V gene, CDR1 is SQVTM and CDR2 is ANQGSEA. In DNA, the CDR3 is TGCAGCGTTGCCTCCCAAAGCTCCTACAATGAGCAGTTCTTC. This encodes CSVASQSSYNEQFF.

This sequence joins TRBV27 and TRBJ1-4; D unresolved. Germline lookup yields CDR1 MNHEY and CDR2 SMNVEV (reference sequence). The V and J ends lost 11 bases and 8 bases respectively, with 18 bases between them. This CDR3 region has 13 residues. The CDR3 nucleotides read TGTGCCGACACGGCTCGGGGATCCGAAAAACTGTTTTTT. Amino acid sequence: CADTARGSEKLFF. Full variable domain (outside the CDR3, taken from reference TRBV27 and TRBJ1-4): EAQVTQNPRYLITVTGKKLTVTCSQNMNHEYMSWYRQDPGLGLRQIYYSMNVEVTDKGDVPEGYKVSRKEKRNFPLILESPSPNQTSLYFCADTARGSEKLFFGSGTQLSVL.

This clone has just one count. V is TRBV11-3 and J is TRBJ2-7; tentatively, D is TRBD1 (6 bases). The CDR3 length is 14 residues. Germline lookup yields CDR1 SGHNT and CDR2 YENEEA. Deletions cut 1 base from V and 5 bases from J, with 12 bases between. For the CDR3, the DNA is TGTGCCAGCAGCTTAGGCAGGGGTGCCCACGAGCAGTACTTC. Protein product: CASSLGRGAHEQYF.

The chain employs TRBV4-2 and TRBJ2-2, with 8 positions matching TRBD2. CDR1 is LGHNA and CDR2 is YNFKEQ in the germline V gene. The CDR3 loop spans 15 amino acids. V trimming: 2 bases; J trimming: 4 bases; junction bases outside the gene matches: 3. The CDR3, as DNA: TGTGCCAGCAGCCAACCCGGGAGGGGCACCGGGGAGCTGTTTTTT. Encoded protein: CASSQPGRGTGELFF.

The gene calls are TRBV24-1 and TRBJ1-6; the D is unclear. The germline gives CDR1 KGHDR, CDR2 SFDVKD. The ends were cut back, 2 bases at V and 10 bases at J, with 11 bases in the middle. The CDR3 covers 14 residues. The DNA of the CDR3 is TGTGCCACCAGTGATTCACCAAGAGACTCACCCCTCCACTTT. Protein product: CATSDSPRDSPLHF.

The J gene is TRBJ2-7, the V gene TRBV14; a possible D gene is TRBD1 (6 bases). CDR1 SGHDN and CDR2 FVKESK come from the germline V gene. CDR3 length equals 16 residues. V was trimmed by 0 bases and J by 5 bases, leaving 17 bases between them. For the CDR3, the DNA is TGTGCCAGCAGCCAAGATCGGGCAGGGGATAGGCACGAGCAGTACTTC. Its translation is CASSQDRAGDRHEQYF.

The chain uses TRBV3-1 (or the pseudogene TRBV3-2) and TRBJ2-3; TRBD1 agrees at 7 bases. The CDR3 is 15 residues long. V was clipped by 1 base and J by 1 base; unmatched bases: 2. CDR1 and CDR2 from the germline V gene are LGHDT and YNNKEL (reference sequence). CDR3 sequence (DNA): TGTGCCAGCAGCCAAGCCCAGGGGGGCACAGATACGCAGTATTTT. This sequence encodes CASSQAQGGTDTQYF.

The chain combines TRBV18 with TRBJ2-2; D uncertain. Per the germline V gene, CDR1 is KGHSH and CDR2 is LQKENI. This CDR3 is 15 amino acids long. Trimming removed 3 bases from V and 0 bases from J, with 8 bases in between. CDR3 in amino acids: CASSPGSTNTGELFF. CDR3 in DNA: TGTGCCAGCTCACCCGGGTCCACGAACACCGGGGAGCTGTTTTTT.